Presented here are 7 T cell receptor beta chains from one specimen sequenced in a study of cytomegalovirus exposure and HLA in healthy donors. PCR was performed using 60 Vbeta and 13 Jbeta primers. Generated by immunoSEQ multiplex PCR, the TCRdb table keeps only in-frame clones and is missing some. The repertoire has about 84,000 clones, 85% to 90% of them found once; the top ten carry about 2.5%. Sequencing input: PBMCs. The receptors were sampled from a man aged 18 to 30 in good health and CMV-seronegative.

This clone was detected only once. The genes are TRBV15 and TRBJ2-6; 8 nucleotides line up with TRBD2. The CDR3 length is 19 residues. V lost 1 base to trimming and J lost 2 bases; unmatched junction nucleotides: 10. Germline V lookup: CDR1 LNHNV, CDR2 YYDKDF (reference sequence). The CDR3 DNA sequence: TGTGCCACCAGCAGAGGGGGCGGCGGGAGGTCGACTGGGGCCAACGTCCTGACTTTC. Protein: CATSRGGGGRSTGANVLTF.

The chain has TRBV5-1 and TRBJ1-2; perhaps TRBD1 as D (5 bases). There are 14 residues in the CDR3. V shed 5 bases and J shed 7 bases, with 18 bases lying between them. Looked up from germline, CDR1 is SGHRS and CDR2 is YFSETQ. CDR3 DNA: TGCGCCAGCAGGATACGGTCCTCTCAGGGTGGCTACACCTTC. Protein product: CASRIRSSQGGYTF.

This sequence joins TRBV7-2 and TRBJ2-7; TRBD2 matches 10 bases. The CDR3 has 14 amino acids. V trimming: 2 bases; J trimming: 4 bases; junction bases outside the gene matches: 2. Germline CDR1 is SGHTA and CDR2 is FQGNSA. For the CDR3, the DNA is TGTGCCAGCAGCTTATTAGCGGGAGGATACGAGCAGTACTTC. Amino acid sequence: CASSLLAGGYEQYF.

The chain carries TRBV19 and TRBJ1-6, with D possibly matching TRBD1 (5 bases). Germline-derived CDR1 and CDR2 are LNHDA and SQIVND (reference sequence). The V and J ends lost 1 base and 6 bases respectively, with 13 bases between them. The CDR3 has 16 residues. The CDR3 spells CASSIVGHDRNSPLHF. CDR3 DNA: TGTGCCAGTAGTATAGTTGGACACGACCGTAATTCACCCCTCCACTTT.

About this clone itself: An end of the junction does not agree with germline; a read error may underlie this. This chain connects TRBV28 to TRBJ2-1; possibly TRBD2 for D (6 bases). The CDR3 runs to 11 residues. Looked up from germline, CDR1 is MDHEN and CDR2 is SYDVKM. The CDR3 here is CAGSQGLRRFF. CDR3 DNA sequence: TGTGCCGGCAGCCAGGGACTGCGGCGGTTCTTC.

The genes are TRBV5-1 and TRBJ2-7; possible D gene TRBD1, 5 bases. The length of the CDR3 is 13 residues. Germline CDR1 reads SGHRS; CDR2 reads YFSETQ. The V end was cut by 4 bases, the J end by 5 bases, with 13 bases between. CDR3 DNA sequence: TGCGCCAGCAGCCCAGGGTCCCTGGACGAGCAGTACTTC. Translation: CASSPGSLDEQYF. The full variable domain, with the rest looked up from reference TRBV5-1 and TRBJ2-7, is KAGVTQTPRYLIKTRGQQVTLSCSPISGHRSVSWYQQTPGQGLQFLFEYFSETQRNKGNFPGRFSGRQFSNSRSEMNVSTLELGDSALYLCASSPGSLDEQYFGPGTRLTVT.

Here the CDR3 reads CASSPRGRGTEKLFF. The CDR3 coding sequence is TGTGCCAGCAGCCCCCGAGGCAGGGGCACCGAAAAACTGTTTTTT. V and J are TRBV2 and TRBJ1-4, with a tentative D call TRBD1 (6 bases). Trimming removed 6 bases from V and 8 bases from J, with 19 bases in between. The CDR3 has 15 residues. CDR1 and CDR2 from the germline V gene are SNHLY and FYNNEI.